These 3 T cell receptor beta chains were all obtained from the same sample, sequenced in a study of CD4+ T cells in melanoma. Libraries were prepared by immunoSEQ multiplex PCR; TCRdb keeps only in-frame clonotypes and omits some of them. This table holds around 110,000 clones, 92% found once. Sequencing was done on a sample of peripheral blood. The receptors were sampled from a human donor with melanoma.

This clone was recorded once. V gene TRBV6-1 combines with J gene TRBJ2-7, with D hard to call. The CDR3 has 10 residues. Between the trimmed V and J ends, which lost 8 bases and 5 bases, there was a span of 7 bases. CDR1 and CDR2 (germline): MNHNS, SASEGT. The CDR3 region has the DNA TGTGCCAGCCCCCCCCACGAGCAGTACTTC. Its translation: CASPPHEQYF.

V and J are TRBV30 and TRBJ2-5, with TRBD2 identical over 7 bases. From germline, CDR1 is GTSNPN and CDR2 SVGIG (reference sequence). The CDR3 length is 13 residues. The ends lost 5 bases at V and 7 bases at J; junction bases unmatched: 10. In nucleotides, the CDR3 is TGTGCCTGGGGACGGGGAGGGGATCGGACCCAGTACTTC. Protein: CAWGRGGDRTQYF.

V gene TRBV19 combines with J gene TRBJ2-5, with D tentatively TRBD2 (6 bases). Germline V gene sequence: CDR1 LNHDA, CDR2 SQIVND (reference sequence). V lost 8 bases and J lost 2, with 12 bases in between. The CDR3 extends over 13 amino acids. The DNA of the CDR3 is TGTGCCAGTGGGGCGGGGAGGCAAGAGACCCAGTACTTC. It translates to CASGAGRQETQYF.